This paragraph reports one T cell receptor (beta chain). Its antigen is unidentified. This record belongs to a study of PD-1 blockade in mismatch repair-deficient tumors. Study as a whole: Enrolled about 2012-2017, patients had progressing, pretreated mismatch repair-deficient cancers of about a dozen types.

Study outcomes and limitations: Tumor-resident clones, often absent from pretreatment blood, expanded after pembrolizumab and then contracted.

The table came from immunoSEQ multiplex PCR; TCRdb's copy has only in-frame clones and leaves some out. The table shows around 130,000 clones, with roughly 86% occurring only once. The CDR3 totals 13 residues. V lost 7 bases, J lost 3 bases, and 10 bases lay in between. CDR1 MNHEY and CDR2 SVGAGI come from the germline V gene. TCRs were sequenced from a few patients responding to pembrolizumab. The sequence derives from an adult with mismatch repair-deficient cancer. The chain uses TRBV6-5 and TRBJ2-1, with D perhaps being TRBD1 or TRBD2 (5 bases each). The sequencing used peripheral blood, collected about 17 months after starting pembrolizumab. This CDR3 reads CASIGTNYNEQFF. DNA for the CDR3: TGTGCCAGCATCGGGACCAACTACAATGAGCAGTTCTTC.